The subject of this entry is one T cell receptor beta chain. Germline loops: CDR1 SGHRS, CDR2 YFSETQ. The CDR3 sequence is 15 residues long. V dropped 3 bases and J dropped 1; count of bases not matched to a gene: 5. The record originates from a study of blood T cell repertoires in COVID-19. The repertoire was sequenced with immunoSEQ multiplex PCR; TCRdb's copy has only in-frame clones and lacks some. The repertoire holds under 200,000 clones, with roughly 84% as singletons. The rearrangement links TRBV5-1 to TRBJ2-3, with 7 bases matching TRBD1. Sequenced material: PBMCs or T cells enriched from blood (not recorded which). The TCR originated in a man in his fifties or sixties who had recovered from COVID-19. DNA of the CDR3: TGCGCCAGCAGCTCCCGACAGGGCGGCACAGATACGCAGTATTTT. As protein: CASSSRQGGTDTQYF.